Given below is one T cell receptor beta chain in context. The CDR3 consists of 15 residues. Per germline, CDR1 GTSNPN and CDR2 SVGIG (reference sequence). V lost 2 bases and J lost 1, with 14 bases in between. The record originates from a study of blood T cell repertoires in COVID-19. Overall study context: Samples of COVID-19 (acute and convalescent) were obtained from the United States, Italy and Spain. PBMCs, B-cell-depleted T cells, or T cells provided the cDNA or gDNA that made up the material.

Original methodology: Researchers report that nucleated cell counts were estimated from reference gene primer amplification. Generated by immunoSEQ multiplex PCR, the TCRdb table keeps only in-frame clones and is missing some. Clonal size and the V and J genes are those of that table, whereas D and trimming came from the DNA. The repertoire holds just over 150,000 clones, approximately 95% seen once, with 3.5% to 5% in the top ten. This TCR was sampled from a woman aged 45 to 65 with acute or convalescent COVID-19. The J gene is TRBJ1-2, the V gene TRBV30; D remains ambiguous. What was sequenced was peripheral blood. CDR3 coding DNA: TGTGCCTGGAGTCCCAAGGCGGGGAGTAACTATGGCTACACCTTC. Its translation is CAWSPKAGSNYGYTF.